This TCR beta chain was documented in a study of vaccination and CD4 T cells after COVID-19. Across the study: It was a median about 99 days after diagnosis, with a range of 35 to 161, that post-COVID samples were drawn.

Oncomine TCR Beta short-read sequencing was applied to DNA from cultured CD4+ T cells. In this case, cultured CD4+ T cells provided the extracted genomic DNA. TCRdb ran MiXCR on the PCR reads and lists one entry per CDR3 protein. The table has approximately 20,000 distinct CDR3 sequences, 20% to 25% seen once; the top ten hold roughly 7.5%. Remarks on this clonotype: Its antigen is still unknown.

The germline V gene has CDR1 ENHRY and CDR2 SYGVKD. V shed 0 bases and J 8 bases; nucleotides not matched to a gene: 6. CDR3 length equals 15 residues. Noted treatment: 10-day PBMC culture with coronavirus spike peptide pools or control peptides (ViraFEST assay). V and J are TRBV10-3 and TRBJ2-1; TRBD2 matches 8 bases. Sequenced sample: cultured CD4+ T cells from blood. This sequence was found in a human donor with COVID-19. CDR3 sequence reads: CAISESSRGGDEQFF. The CDR3 nucleotides are TGTGCCATCAGTGAGTCCTCCCGGGGGGGCGATGAGCAGTTCTTC.